This T cell receptor (beta chain) was sequenced during a study of Ad26.COV2.S vaccination and SARS-CoV-2 variants (dated by TCRdb to 2020 to 2023). Describing the broader study: Donors in the vaccine arm were drawn from COV1001, a multicentre, randomized, double-blind, placebo-controlled phase I-IIa trial testing Ad26.COV2.S in healthy adults. Ad26.COV2.S was given intramuscularly at 5x10^10 or 1x10^11 viral particles, as a single shot or as two shots 56 days apart. Sequencing of the TCRbeta repertoire served to evaluate the specificity and breadth of SARS-CoV-2-reactive T cell receptors following Ad26.COV2.S vaccination. The TCR-sequenced set comprised approximately 32 samples: about 19 Ad26.COV2.S vaccine recipients, 5 placebo recipients and 8 SARS-CoV-2 convalescent individuals. Trial participants were randomized into five groups of five, in which low-dose or high-dose Ad26.COV2.S was given once or twice, or placebo was given on both occasions. Blinding of investigators to trial group allocation was maintained during experiments and outcome assessment. Overall study results and their limits: Higher spike-specific TCR breadth was observed in Ad26.COV2.S recipients than in placebo recipients (P = 0.0014). According to the authors, total T cell responses may have been underestimated by the TCR breadth and depth analyses. Comparable non-spike TCR breadth was observed between vaccine and placebo recipients, consistent with only spike being contained in the vaccine. The study was not powered to compare responses between vaccine doses or regimens. Substantial breadth of spike-specific CD8+ and CD4+ T cell responses was reported after vaccination.

The treatment or condition label, read with the paper, signifies: about 20 received Ad26.COV2.S at low or high dose, single or two shots; roughly five received placebo; per-sample allocation not given. Repertoires of vaccine and placebo recipients were sequenced from samples collected on day 63 after the first injection. Cohort 1b enrolled some 25 adults aged 18-55 years at a single site in Boston, USA, between 29 July and 7 August 2020. Ad26.COV2.S was a replication-incompetent adenovirus type 26 vector expressing a prefusion-stabilized SARS-CoV-2 spike protein from the original Wuhan strain. This clone was counted once. Which antigen it targets is not known. The sample holds no much larger clone one base away, and base qualities are not on file. V is cut back by 0 bases and J by 7 bases, with 11 bases in the junction unmatched. The CDR3 starts with the cysteine, ends with the phenylalanine, and has 17 residues. Just the 51-base CDR3 DNA is kept, in frame starting at base 1. As encoded in the germline V gene (reference sequence), CDR1 is LGHDT while CDR2 is YNNKEL.

TCRbeta CDR3 regions were sequenced with the immunoSEQ Assay. After extraction, genomic DNA underwent amplification by bias-controlled multiplex PCR, followed by high-throughput sequencing. In the authors' own workflow: To quantify the absolute abundance of every unique TCRbeta CDR3 region, sequences were collapsed and filtered. T cell fraction was estimated by normalizing TCRbeta template counts to usable DNA, with usable DNA measured through amplification of reference genes found in all nucleated cells. Repertoire TCRs were annotated as SARS-CoV-2-specific by exact matching of V gene, CDR3 amino acid sequence and J gene to a known reactive TCR set. The reference SARS-CoV-2 TCR set came from MIRA and was filtered for enrichment in COVID-19-positive ImmuneCODE repertoires, removing public or cross-reactive TCRs. Based on the MIRA antigens, annotated TCRs were further analysed at the level of specific ORF or position within ORF. Breadth was defined as the number of annotated unique rearrangements divided by the total number of unique productive rearrangements, and depth was defined as the summed frequency of the annotated unique rearrangements. TCR breadth was compared between groups using two-sided Wilcoxon rank-sum tests. Drawn from immuneACCESS, this table holds only the in-frame rearrangements with V and J called that TCRdb kept. Clones are partly lost; checked studies trace under half to an unresolved V gene and leave the rest unexplained. V and J calls and clone size are as listed in that table; D and trimming were resolved from the DNA. For this sample the table gives 450,000 to 550,000 clones, of which 80% to 90% were detected only once. The ten largest clones capture 2.5% of the sample.

The rearrangement combines TRBV3-1 (or the pseudogene TRBV3-2) with TRBJ1-2, with TRBD1 matching 10 junction bases. Sequencing was performed on peripheral blood, taken in a trial of Ad26.COV2.S vaccine versus placebo. The receptor was isolated from a person between 18 and 59 years old who received the Ad26.COV2.S COVID-19 vaccine or a placebo. The CDR3 protein sequence reads: CASSQEWMRDRGFGYTF. The DNA sequence reads TGTGCCAGCAGCCAAGAATGGATGAGGGACAGGGGTTTTGGCTACACCTTC.